This TCR beta chain was obtained from a study of cytomegalovirus exposure and HLA in healthy donors. This clone was found once. Its target is unknown. The study's findings and limits: Per a later analysis, HLA-associated TCR beta chains showed more clonal expansion than other, equally common TCR beta chains. Associated with cytomegalovirus, according to the listing, were 150 to 200 TCR beta chains. TCR beta V- and J-gene trimming was later associated with a missense DCLRE1C variant.

The CDR3 is made up of 13 amino acids. Between the trimmed V and J ends, which lost 2 bases and 8 bases, there was a span of 12 bases. Per germline, CDR1 MNHNY and CDR2 SVGAGI (reference sequence). It was with 60 Vbeta and 13 Jbeta primers that the PCR ran. Sequencing was performed with immunoSEQ multiplex PCR; in TCRdb, only in-frame clones are kept and a portion is missing. In the table there are about 150,000 clones, roughly 73% of which are singletons. Sequenced sample: PBMCs. The source of this sequence is a woman in her 30s in good health and CMV-seronegative. V usage is TRBV6-6 and J usage is TRBJ1-2; D ambiguous. This CDR3 reads CASSYETGLGYTF. The CDR3 coding sequence is TGTGCCAGCAGTTACGAGACCGGACTCGGCTACACCTTC.